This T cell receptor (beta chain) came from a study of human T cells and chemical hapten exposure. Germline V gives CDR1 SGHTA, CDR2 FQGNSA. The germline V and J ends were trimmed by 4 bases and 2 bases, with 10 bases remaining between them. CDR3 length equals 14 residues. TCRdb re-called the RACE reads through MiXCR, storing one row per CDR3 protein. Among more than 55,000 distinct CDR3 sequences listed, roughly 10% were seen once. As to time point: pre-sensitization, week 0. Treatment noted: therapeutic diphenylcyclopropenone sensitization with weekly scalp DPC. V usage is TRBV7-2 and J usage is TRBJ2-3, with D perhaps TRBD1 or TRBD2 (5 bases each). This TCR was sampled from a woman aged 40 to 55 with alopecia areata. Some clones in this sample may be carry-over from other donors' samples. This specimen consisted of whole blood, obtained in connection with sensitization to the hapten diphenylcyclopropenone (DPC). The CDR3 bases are TGTGCCAGCAGCTCGAGGGGATACACAGATACGCAGTATTTT. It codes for CASSSRGYTDTQYF.